The 30 T cell receptor beta chains below all came from one sample that was sequenced in a study of human T cells and chemical hapten exposure. TCRdb reanalysed the RACE reads using MiXCR and keeps one entry per CDR3 protein. The repertoire holds roughly 82,000 distinct CDR3 sequences, with roughly 12% as singletons. Indicated time point: patch test 1, 2 weeks after DPC sensitization. Treatment of the sample: therapeutic diphenylcyclopropenone sensitization with weekly scalp DPC. The source was whole blood, collected in connection with sensitization to the hapten diphenylcyclopropenone (DPC). The receptors originated from a woman aged 55-70 years with alopecia areata. Some clones in this sample may be carry-over from other donors' samples.

As to this clonotype: One base away lies a much larger clone, so this may be a sequencing read error. The chain couples TRBV29-1 to TRBJ1-2; 7 bases align to TRBD1. This CDR3 contains 13 residues. Germline V lookup: CDR1 SQVTM, CDR2 ANQGSEA. V lost 5 bases, J lost 5 bases, and 8 bases stayed unmatched. The CDR3 DNA follows: TGCAGCGTTAAGACAGGGACGGAGTATGGCTACACCTTC. Translation: CSVKTGTEYGYTF.

The chain links TRBV28 to TRBJ2-3; D perhaps matches TRBD2 (5 bases). Trimming removed 7 bases from V and 5 bases from J, with 13 bases in between. The CDR3 is made up of 13 amino acids. CDR1 is MDHEN, CDR2 SYDVKM, per germline. In DNA form, the CDR3 reads TGTGCCAGCAAGGGCGGGCCGCTAGATACGCAGTATTTT. Encoded protein: CASKGGPLDTQYF.

There are many counts of this clonotype. The chain carries TRBV7-6 and TRBJ2-1; 9 bases align to TRBD2. The CDR3 is 15 residues long. Unmatched junction bases numbered 3, after V lost 4 bases and J lost 2 bases. Per germline, CDR1 SGHVS and CDR2 FNYEAQ. CDR3 sequence reads: CASSSAGGTYNEQFF. CDR3 DNA sequence: TGTGCCAGCAGCTCAGCGGGGGGAACCTACAATGAGCAGTTCTTC.

This clonotype showed up many times. V and J are TRBV19 and TRBJ2-1; 15 positions agree with TRBD2. The CDR3 is made up of 18 amino acids. Unmatched junction bases numbered 8, after V lost 8 bases and J lost 0 bases. Germline V gene lookup returns CDR1 LNHDA and CDR2 SQIVND (reference sequence). This CDR3 reads CASLPGLAGGLSYNEQFF. The CDR3 nucleotides are TGTGCCAGTTTGCCGGGACTAGCGGGGGGCCTCTCCTACAATGAGCAGTTCTTC.

CDR3 sequence: CASSLGAYGAYEQYF. The CDR3 DNA follows: TGTGCCAGCAGCCTCGGGGCGTACGGGGCTTACGAGCAGTACTTC. The chain uses TRBV3-1 and TRBJ2-7; TRBD1 or TRBD2 may be the D gene (5 bases each). V dropped 4 bases and J dropped 4 bases, with 17 bases sitting between them. Germline-derived CDR1 and CDR2 are LGHDT and YNNKEL (reference sequence). CDR3 size: 15 residues.

There are many counts of this clonotype. CDR3 region: CASSIRDRNYEQYF. The CDR3 nucleotides read TGTGCCAGCAGTATACGGGACAGAAACTACGAGCAGTACTTC. The genes are TRBV12-3 or TRBV12-4 and TRBJ2-7, with TRBD1 matching over 7 bases. The J segment lost 3 bases and the V segment lost 5 bases, leaving 7 bases of the junction unmatched. The CDR3 covers 14 residues.

The chain joins TRBV20-1 to TRBJ1-1, with a possible D match to TRBD1 (6 bases). V shed 0 bases and J shed 3 bases, with 11 bases lying between them. The CDR3 consists of 14 residues. The V gene's germline CDR1 is DFQATT and CDR2 SNEGSKA (reference sequence). The chain's CDR3 is CSARDSGGYTEAFF. In nucleotides, the CDR3 is TGCAGTGCTAGAGATTCGGGGGGCTACACTGAAGCTTTCTTT.

This clonotype came up a few times. V is TRBV10-3 and J is TRBJ1-2; D unclear. CDR1 ENHRY and CDR2 SYGVKD come from the germline V gene. With 5 bases removed from V and 4 bases from J, the gap between germline ends came to 8 bases. This CDR3 has 12 residues. This chain's CDR3 is CAISYDTYGYTF. In DNA form, the CDR3 reads TGTGCCATCAGTTACGACACCTATGGCTACACCTTC.

In its sample, this clonotype was seen many times. The chain has TRBV19 and TRBJ2-5, with D maybe TRBD1 (7 bases). Germline V gene lookup returns CDR1 LNHDA and CDR2 SQIVND (reference sequence). The CDR3 loop spans 13 amino acids. V dropped 5 bases and J dropped 8 bases, with 15 bases sitting between them. The CDR3 nucleotides read TGTGCCAGTAGTCCCCGCAGGGGGGACACCCAGTACTTC. Translating it yields CASSPRRGDTQYF.

This clonotype has only a few counts. The V call is TRBV7-2, the J call TRBJ2-1; unclear D gene. The germline V gene encodes CDR1 SGHTA and CDR2 FQGNSA. Trimming stripped 5 bases from V and 2 bases from J, with 13 bases between. The CDR3 extends over 15 amino acids. In DNA, the CDR3 is TGTGCCAGCAGCCCGCTCGCCTCCCCCTACAATGAGCAGTTCTTC. It codes for CASSPLASPYNEQFF.

Points on this clonotype: Compared with germline, one end of the junction differs, possibly owing to a read error. The chain links TRBV20-1 to TRBJ2-4; perhaps TRBD2 as D (6 bases). Germline V CDR1 and CDR2: DFQATT, SNEGSKA (reference sequence). This CDR3 is 15 amino acids long. CDR3 amino acids: CSARPPGEAINIQYF. In DNA form, the CDR3 reads TGCAGTGCTCGTCCCCCGGGGGAAGCCATAAACATTCAGTACTTC.

This clonotype was recorded at least ten times. The CDR3 spells CASSPSASQRGPYEQYF. The CDR3 coding sequence is TGTGCCAGCAGCCCCTCCGCCTCCCAGCGGGGGCCCTACGAGCAGTACTTC. V is TRBV9 and J is TRBJ2-7; 8 nucleotides match TRBD2. Germline V gene sequence: CDR1 SGDLS, CDR2 YYNGEE. After removal of 4 bases from V and 2 bases from J, the junction contained 14 bases not matched to a gene. This CDR3 is built from 17 residues.

This clonotype was recorded many times. The gene calls are TRBV7-2 and TRBJ2-5; D remains unclear. This CDR3 comprises 14 residues. Trimming took off 4 bases at V and 1 base at J, with 10 bases between the two ends. Germline CDR1 and CDR2: SGHTA and FQGNSA. The CDR3 DNA is TGTGCCAGCAGCTCCCGGGTAGGCCAAGAGACCCAGTACTTC. Its translation: CASSSRVGQETQYF.

This clonotype was observed many times. The CDR3 region has the DNA TGTGCCAGCAGTTTTGGAACAGGGTTCGGGGAAAAACTGTTTTTT. This gives the protein CASSFGTGFGEKLFF. The rearrangement joins TRBV27 to TRBJ1-4; a weak D match, TRBD1 (6 bases). Looked up from germline, CDR1 is MNHEY and CDR2 is SMNVEV (reference sequence). The CDR3 totals 15 residues. V was pared by 3 bases and J by 8 bases, with 16 bases between.

This clonotype has more than one count but fewer than ten. CDR3 amino acids: CASSLGQAVDGYTF. For the CDR3, the DNA is TGCGCCAGCAGCTTGGGGCAGGCTGTGGATGGCTACACCTTC. The rearrangement uses TRBV5-1 and TRBJ1-2; D gene unclear. V lost 0 bases to trimming and J lost 6 bases, with 12 bases between them. This CDR3 is built from 14 residues. CDR1 and CDR2 from the germline V gene are SGHRS and YFSETQ.

This clonotype was picked up many times. J is TRBJ1-1 and V is TRBV29-1; D is possibly TRBD1 (6 bases). This CDR3 region has 14 residues. CDR1 and CDR2 from the germline V gene are SQVTM and ANQGSEA. V lost 4 bases and J 0 bases, leaving 12 bases between the germline ends. CDR3 sequence: CSVGRGDVNTEAFF. CDR3 sequence (DNA): TGCAGCGTTGGCAGGGGTGATGTGAACACTGAAGCTTTCTTT.

This chain joins TRBV11-2 and TRBJ2-1; possibly TRBD1 for D (5 bases). Trimming cost V 5 bases and J 9 bases, with 20 bases left between them. From germline, CDR1 is SGHAT and CDR2 FQNNGV. The CDR3 totals 15 residues. DNA of the CDR3: TGTGCCAGCAGCCTCGCCGACAGCCAGCTTTTTGAGCAGTTCTTC. Translation: CASSLADSQLFEQFF.

This clonotype appeared a few times. The chain employs TRBV12-3 or TRBV12-4 and TRBJ1-4, with 8 bases identical to TRBD1. Trimming cost V 3 bases and J 6 bases; bases outside gene matches: 18. The CDR3 has 19 residues. CDR3 DNA sequence: TGTGCCAGCAGTTTTGGCAGGGGGCAGTGGGGTGCCTATGATGAAAAACTGTTTTTT. The encoded protein is CASSFGRGQWGAYDEKLFF.

The chain links TRBV2 to TRBJ2-3; TRBD2 matches at 7 bases. The CDR3 extends over 18 amino acids. After removal of 6 bases from V and 2 bases from J, the junction contained 17 bases not matched to a gene. Germline V lookup: CDR1 SNHLY, CDR2 FYNNEI. The DNA of the CDR3 is TGTGCCAGCAGCGAACGGTCCACACTAGCGTTGCCCACAGATACGCAGTATTTT. Translated: CASSERSTLALPTDTQYF. The variable domain in full, completed from reference TRBV2 and TRBJ2-3, reads EPEVTQTPSHQVTQMGQEVILRCVPISNHLYFYWYRQILGQKVEFLVSFYNNEISEKSEIFDDQFSVERPDGSNFTLKIRSTKLEDSAMYFCASSERSTLALPTDTQYFGPGTRLTVL.

V is TRBV10-3 and J is TRBJ2-7; D not resolved. V lost 3 bases and J 3 bases, leaving 15 bases between the germline ends. The CDR3 is made up of 15 amino acids. CDR1 and CDR2 (germline): ENHRY, SYGVKD. The CDR3 region is CAISDGQPLLYEQYF. The CDR3 DNA sequence: TGTGCCATCAGTGACGGGCAGCCATTACTCTACGAGCAGTACTTC.

This clonotype was seen a handful of times. The chain uses TRBV27 and TRBJ2-7, with D tentatively TRBD1 (6 bases). This CDR3 comprises 15 residues. CDR1 is MNHEY and CDR2 is SMNVEV in the germline V gene (reference sequence). Deletions cut 2 bases from V and 3 bases from J, with 14 bases between. The CDR3: CASSLSPGALYEQYF. CDR3 sequence (DNA): TGTGCCAGCAGTTTAAGCCCAGGGGCCCTCTACGAGCAGTACTTC.

Ten or more counts support this clonotype. The chain links TRBV5-1 to TRBJ1-1; D is unresolved. This CDR3 region has 14 residues. Germline-derived CDR1 and CDR2 are SGHRS and YFSETQ. With 3 bases removed from V and 0 bases from J, the gap between germline ends came to 9 bases. CDR3 amino acids: CASSSGNLNTEAFF. The CDR3 coding sequence is TGCGCCAGCAGCTCCGGGAATCTGAACACTGAAGCTTTCTTT.

Concerning this clonotype itself: The junction departs from the called germline gene at one end, perhaps through a read error. The genes are TRBV7-9 and TRBJ2-7; TRBD2 agrees at 13 bases. Germline V gives CDR1 SEHNR, CDR2 FQNEAQ (reference sequence). The CDR3 totals 13 residues. The CDR3 reads CASSSRTSGGDTF. DNA of the CDR3: TGTGCCAGCAGCTCCCGGACTAGCGGGGGAGATACATTC.

V is TRBV20-1 and J is TRBJ1-2; D gene uncertain. Trimming cost V 3 bases and J 2 bases, with 7 bases left between them. The CDR3 covers 12 residues. Looked up from germline, CDR1 is DFQATT and CDR2 is SNEGSKA (reference sequence). The CDR3 region is CSASDPNYGYTF. The CDR3 region has the DNA TGCAGTGCTAGTGATCCAAACTATGGCTACACCTTC.

V gene TRBV20-1 combines with J gene TRBJ2-1; 9 positions match TRBD2. CDR1 is DFQATT, CDR2 SNEGSKA, per germline (reference sequence). CDR3 length equals 16 residues. Germline trimming cut 0 bases from V and 6 bases from J; bases unmatched to any gene: 9. The CDR3 DNA is TGCAGTGCTAGAGATCGTCGGCGGGGGGGCGGCAATGAGCAGTTCTTC. Translated, it gives CSARDRRRGGGNEQFF.

A single count supports this clonotype. The chain carries TRBV20-1 and TRBJ2-4; D is undetermined. This CDR3 has 12 amino acids. In germline, CDR1 is DFQATT, CDR2 SNEGSKA (reference sequence). Trimming took 6 bases from V and 7 from J, leaving 13 bases between them. The CDR3 protein is CSATIRLNIQYF. CDR3 coding DNA: TGCAGTGCCACAATTAGATTGAACATTCAGTACTTC.

J is TRBJ2-1 and V is TRBV2; unclear D gene. The V end was cut by 4 bases, the J end by 8 bases, with 6 bases between. Germline-derived CDR1 and CDR2 are SNHLY and FYNNEI. The CDR3 has 11 residues. This CDR3 is CASSARDEQFF. As DNA, the CDR3 is TGTGCCAGCAGTGCTCGCGATGAGCAGTTCTTC.

This clonotype occurred a few times. The chain has TRBV3-1 and TRBJ2-1; 15 nucleotides match TRBD2. The CDR3 totals 19 residues. The germline V gene encodes CDR1 LGHDT and CDR2 YNNKEL (reference sequence). V lost 1 base and J lost 1; bases outside the gene matches: 5. The CDR3 nucleotides read TGTGCCAGCAGCCAAGTAGGACTAGCGGGGGGGCCGTCCTACAATGAGCAGTTCTTC. This codes for CASSQVGLAGGPSYNEQFF.

This clonotype has more than one count but fewer than ten. V is TRBV18 and J is TRBJ1-2, with 9 bases fitting TRBD1. This CDR3 spans 15 amino acids. V lost 6 bases, J lost 2 bases, and 7 bases stayed unmatched. Germline values: CDR1 KGHSH, CDR2 LQKENI. This CDR3 is CASSRPGTGNYGYTF. CDR3 coding DNA: TGTGCCAGCTCGCGTCCCGGGACAGGGAACTATGGCTACACCTTC.

As to this clonotype: Possible read error: a much larger clone is one base away. The rearrangement joins TRBV7-9 to TRBJ2-3; D is uncertain. The DNA end is more similar to TRBJ1-5, so the J call may be wrong. The CDR3 totals 12 residues. Per germline, CDR1 SEHNR and CDR2 FQNEAQ (reference sequence). As DNA, the CDR3 is TGTGCCAGCAGCTTAGAGACTAGCGCACAGCATTTT. This codes for CASSLETSAQHF.